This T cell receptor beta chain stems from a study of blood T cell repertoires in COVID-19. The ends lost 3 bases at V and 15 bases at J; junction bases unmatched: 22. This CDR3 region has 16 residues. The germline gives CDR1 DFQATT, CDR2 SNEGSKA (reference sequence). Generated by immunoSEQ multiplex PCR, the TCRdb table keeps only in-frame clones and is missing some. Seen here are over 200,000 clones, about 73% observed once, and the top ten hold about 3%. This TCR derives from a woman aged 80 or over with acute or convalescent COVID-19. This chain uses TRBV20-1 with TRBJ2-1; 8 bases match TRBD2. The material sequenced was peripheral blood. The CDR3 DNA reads TGCAGTGCTAGTGAGAGAGGGACTGGGCTAGCGGGTCGGCGGTTCTTC. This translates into CSASERGTGLAGRRFF.